The rows below give T cell receptor beta chains drawn from one sample of a study of blood T cell repertoires in COVID-19. Method: immunoSEQ multiplex PCR; TCRdb's copy keeps in-frame clones and lacks some. The table records about 53,000 clones, 77% of them present only once. The sequenced sample consisted of peripheral blood. These receptors originate from a man in his 70s with active or convalescent COVID-19. CDR3s include the opening cysteine and the closing phenylalanine or tryptophan. Each record gives: V gene, clone size, D gene, J gene, CDR3 DNA, CDR3 protein. A D gene is named only where the DNA matches it firmly. Not every row has a clone size; where given, it reads once, few, many or a size class.

v_gene: TRBV30
abundance: -
d_gene: -
j_gene: TRBJ2-5
CDR3nt: TGTGCCTGGAGTGGACAGGCCGGGACCCAGTACTTC
CDR3aa: CAWSGQAGTQYF

v_gene: TRBV9
abundance: -
d_gene: -
j_gene: TRBJ1-4
CDR3nt: TGTGCCAGCAGCGTAGATTCCGTTGGGGCAGCGATGAATGAAAAACTGTTTTTT
CDR3aa: CASSVDSVGAAMNEKLFF

v_gene: TRBV5-4
abundance: few
d_gene: -
j_gene: TRBJ1-5
CDR3nt: TGTGCCAGCAGCTCGGGAGGGGACCAGCCCCAGCATTTT
CDR3aa: CASSSGGDQPQHF

v_gene: TRBV7-2
abundance: -
d_gene: -
j_gene: TRBJ1-5
CDR3nt: TGTGCCAGCAGCCAACAGGGTAGGGACAATCAGCCCCAGCATTTT
CDR3aa: CASSQQGRDNQPQHF

v_gene: TRBV3-1/TRBV3-2
abundance: -
d_gene: -
j_gene: TRBJ1-3
CDR3nt: TGTGCCAGCAGCCAACCCCTGGAGGGGTTAGGGGGAAACACCATATATTTT
CDR3aa: CASSQPLEGLGGNTIYF

v_gene: TRBV5-6
abundance: once
d_gene: -
j_gene: TRBJ1-2
CDR3nt: TGTGCCAGCAGCTCATCAGGGAGGGTTGGCTACACCTTC
CDR3aa: CASSSSGRVGYTF

v_gene: TRBV11-1
abundance: many
d_gene: -
j_gene: TRBJ2-7
CDR3nt: TGTGCCAGCAGCTCAGACACCTACGAGCAGTACTTC
CDR3aa: CASSSDTYEQYF

v_gene: TRBV24-1
abundance: -
d_gene: TRBD1
j_gene: TRBJ2-2
CDR3nt: TGTGCCACCAGTGATCCGGACAGGGGAGGCCACACCGGGGAGCTGTTTTTT
CDR3aa: CATSDPDRGGHTGELFF

v_gene: TRBV27
abundance: -
d_gene: -
j_gene: TRBJ1-3
CDR3nt: TGTGCCAGCAGATCTAACTCTGGAAACACCATATATTTT
CDR3aa: CASRSNSGNTIYF

v_gene: TRBV5-1
abundance: few
d_gene: TRBD1
j_gene: TRBJ2-5
CDR3nt: TGCGCCAGCAGCGCCAGGGGGCTGGGGGAGACCCAGTACTTC
CDR3aa: CASSARGLGETQYF

v_gene: TRBV21-1
abundance: -
d_gene: -
j_gene: TRBJ2-1
CDR3nt: TGTGCCAGCAGCAAAGGGCGGACAGGGAGACACAATGAGCAGTTCTTC
CDR3aa: CASSKGRTGRHNEQFF

v_gene: TRBV11-2
abundance: few
d_gene: -
j_gene: TRBJ1-1
CDR3nt: TGTGCCAGCAGCTTCCCAGGAAACACTGAAGCTTTCTTT
CDR3aa: CASSFPGNTEAFF

v_gene: TRBV14
abundance: -
d_gene: TRBD2
j_gene: TRBJ2-3
CDR3nt: TGTGCCAGCAGCCAGATCCGGGGGGAGGCAGATACGCAGTATTTT
CDR3aa: CASSQIRGEADTQYF

v_gene: TRBV7-9
abundance: -
d_gene: -
j_gene: TRBJ2-7
CDR3nt: TGTGCCAGCAGCTTATTGGGCTTGGACTACGAGCAGTACTTC
CDR3aa: CASSLLGLDYEQYF

v_gene: TRBV24-1
abundance: once
d_gene: TRBD1
j_gene: TRBJ1-2
CDR3nt: TGTGCCACCAGTGATTATAAGCTAACAGGGGGCGATGGCTACACCTTC
CDR3aa: CATSDYKLTGGDGYTF

v_gene: TRBV27
abundance: -
d_gene: TRBD1
j_gene: TRBJ1-2
CDR3nt: TGTGCCAGCAGTTCCCTGCCCGGGACAGCTAACTATGGCTACACCTTC
CDR3aa: CASSSLPGTANYGYTF

v_gene: TRBV30
abundance: -
d_gene: TRBD1
j_gene: TRBJ2-2
CDR3nt: TGTGCCTGGCACCAGGGGGCAGGCACCGGGGAGCTGTTTTTT
CDR3aa: CAWHQGAGTGELFF

v_gene: TRBV30
abundance: -
d_gene: -
j_gene: TRBJ2-1
CDR3nt: TGTGCCTGCCGAGGGGGGGGTCCCTACAATGAGCAGTTCTTC
CDR3aa: CACRGGGPYNEQFF

v_gene: TRBV6-5
abundance: once
d_gene: -
j_gene: TRBJ1-6
CDR3nt: TGTGCCAGCAGTATGAACAGGGACTCACCCCTCCACTTT
CDR3aa: CASSMNRDSPLHF

v_gene: TRBV5-5
abundance: -
d_gene: TRBD1
j_gene: TRBJ1-1
CDR3nt: TGTGCCAGCAGCTGGGCGACAGGGGCCATGAACACTGAAGCTTTCTTT
CDR3aa: CASSWATGAMNTEAFF

v_gene: TRBV3-1/TRBV3-2
abundance: few
d_gene: -
j_gene: TRBJ2-1
CDR3nt: TGTGCCAGCAGCCAACAAGGGCGGGACAATGAGCAGTTCTTC
CDR3aa: CASSQQGRDNEQFF

v_gene: TRBV25-1
abundance: -
d_gene: -
j_gene: TRBJ2-1
CDR3nt: TGTGCCAGCAGTGAAGGGGGGACCAATGAGCAGTTCTTC
CDR3aa: CASSEGGTNEQFF

v_gene: TRBV9
abundance: -
d_gene: -
j_gene: TRBJ2-1
CDR3nt: TGTGCCAGCAGCGTGAGCGAGGGATGGAATGAGCAGTTCTTC
CDR3aa: CASSVSEGWNEQFF

v_gene: TRBV6-5
abundance: -
d_gene: -
j_gene: TRBJ2-2
CDR3nt: TGTGCCAGCAGTTACTCACCAGGGATGAACACCGGGGAGCTGTTTTTT
CDR3aa: CASSYSPGMNTGELFF

v_gene: TRBV4-3
abundance: -
d_gene: -
j_gene: TRBJ2-7
CDR3nt: TGCGCCAGCAGCCAAGAATACTCGCCTGAGCGCTCCTACGAGCAGTACTTC
CDR3aa: CASSQEYSPERSYEQYF

v_gene: TRBV6-1
abundance: -
d_gene: -
j_gene: TRBJ1-4
CDR3nt: TGTGCCAGCAGTGAAGCATGGAGAAAGGAGCGAAAACTGTTTTTT
CDR3aa: CASSEAWRKERKLFF

v_gene: TRBV12-3/TRBV12-4
abundance: -
d_gene: TRBD1
j_gene: TRBJ1-5
CDR3nt: TGTGCCAGCAGTTTTCAGGGGGATCAGCCCCAGCATTTT
CDR3aa: CASSFQGDQPQHF

v_gene: TRBV5-1
abundance: -
d_gene: TRBD1
j_gene: TRBJ1-4
CDR3nt: TGCGCCAGCAGCAAAACAGGGGGTTCTAATGAAAAACTGTTTTTT
CDR3aa: CASSKTGGSNEKLFF

v_gene: TRBV7-2
abundance: -
d_gene: -
j_gene: TRBJ1-4
CDR3nt: TGTGCCAGCAGCTTAGTCCACGGGGTTGAAAAACTGTTTTTT
CDR3aa: CASSLVHGVEKLFF

v_gene: TRBV7-3
abundance: -
d_gene: -
j_gene: TRBJ2-7
CDR3nt: TGTGCCAGCAGCTTCCTAGAATCCGGGACAAGAGTCTACGAGCAGTACTTC
CDR3aa: CASSFLESGTRVYEQYF

v_gene: TRBV11-2
abundance: -
d_gene: -
j_gene: TRBJ1-2
CDR3nt: TGTGCCAGCAGCAATAACCGGTATGGCTACACCTTC
CDR3aa: CASSNNRYGYTF

v_gene: TRBV28
abundance: -
d_gene: -
j_gene: TRBJ1-2
CDR3nt: TGTGCCAGCAGTCAGACAGGTTATGGCTACACCTTC
CDR3aa: CASSQTGYGYTF

v_gene: TRBV6-5
abundance: -
d_gene: TRBD1
j_gene: TRBJ1-6
CDR3nt: TGTGCCAGCAGGACAGGGGATAATTCACCCCTCCACTTT
CDR3aa: CASRTGDNSPLHF

v_gene: TRBV25-1
abundance: -
d_gene: -
j_gene: TRBJ2-3
CDR3nt: TGTGCCAGCAGTGATACAGGGCGCCCAGATACGCAGTATTTT
CDR3aa: CASSDTGRPDTQYF

v_gene: TRBV4-3
abundance: -
d_gene: TRBD1
j_gene: TRBJ2-2
CDR3nt: TGCGCCAGCAGCCAAGATTTAGGAAGACAGGGGTTGCAAACCGGGGAGCTGTTTTTT
CDR3aa: CASSQDLGRQGLQTGELFF

v_gene: TRBV7-6
abundance: -
d_gene: -
j_gene: TRBJ1-1
CDR3nt: TGTGCCAGCAGCTTTTACGAGCGGGGGCGCGTCTCTGAAGCTTTCTTT
CDR3aa: CASSFYERGRVSEAFF

v_gene: TRBV7-3
abundance: once
d_gene: -
j_gene: TRBJ2-2
CDR3nt: TGTGCCAGCAGCCTCCGGGGTGCTTCTAACACCGGGGAGCTGTTTTTT
CDR3aa: CASSLRGASNTGELFF

v_gene: TRBV4-1
abundance: -
d_gene: TRBD1
j_gene: TRBJ2-7
CDR3nt: TGCGCCAGCAGCCAATTGGGGACAGGGGGCTCCCCCTACGAGCAGTACTTC
CDR3aa: CASSQLGTGGSPYEQYF

v_gene: TRBV6-6
abundance: many
d_gene: TRBD2
j_gene: TRBJ2-3
CDR3nt: TGTGCCAGCACCGGGACTAGCGATCAGACAGATACGCAGTATTTT
CDR3aa: CASTGTSDQTDTQYF

v_gene: TRBV25-1
abundance: -
d_gene: TRBD1
j_gene: TRBJ1-6
CDR3nt: TGTGCCAGCAGTGCGCGGACAGGGGGAGACTCACCCCTCCACTTT
CDR3aa: CASSARTGGDSPLHF